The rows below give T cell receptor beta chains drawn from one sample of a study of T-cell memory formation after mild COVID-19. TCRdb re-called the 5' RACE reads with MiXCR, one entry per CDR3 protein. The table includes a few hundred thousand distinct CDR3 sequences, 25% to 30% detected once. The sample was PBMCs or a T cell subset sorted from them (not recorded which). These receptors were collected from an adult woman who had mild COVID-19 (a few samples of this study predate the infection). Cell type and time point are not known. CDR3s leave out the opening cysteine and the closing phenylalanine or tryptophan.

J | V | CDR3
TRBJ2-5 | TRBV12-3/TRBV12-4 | ASSNVPLGETQY
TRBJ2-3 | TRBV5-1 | ASRRGGSSDTQY
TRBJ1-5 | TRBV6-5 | ASSSFFHSNQPQH
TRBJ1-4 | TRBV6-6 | ASSLGGQQASNEKLF
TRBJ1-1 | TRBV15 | ATGGLTEAF
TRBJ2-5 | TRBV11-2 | ASGSGGAETQY
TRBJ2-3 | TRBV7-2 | ASSLGDRLAGLSTDTQY
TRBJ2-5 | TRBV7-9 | ASSLGGQGAGETQY
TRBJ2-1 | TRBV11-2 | ASSPGWGTNEQF
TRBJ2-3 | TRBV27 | ASRTFLTDTQY
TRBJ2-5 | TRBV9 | ASSVIPDGGPQETQY
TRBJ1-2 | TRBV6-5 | ASTINTGDPPLGYT
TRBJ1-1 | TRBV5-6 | ASSRPRTAMNTEAF
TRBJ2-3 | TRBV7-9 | ASRPGTSTDTQY
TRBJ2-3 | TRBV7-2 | ASSLEKGLAGLTDTQY